Below are 26 T cell receptor beta chains sequenced from a single sample in a study of early T cells in non-severe SARS-CoV-2 infection. TCRdb re-derived calls from the 5' RACE reads in MiXCR, one entry per CDR3 protein. The data show under 85,000 distinct CDR3 sequences, roughly 9.5% seen once. The sequenced material came from whole blood. The receptors originated from an adult who was a healthcare worker with PCR-confirmed SARS-CoV-2 infection or an uninfected control (not recorded which).

In its sample, this clonotype was seen a few times. This rearrangement joins TRBV29-1 to TRBJ2-2; 9 nucleotides align to TRBD1. The CDR3 has 14 amino acids. V dropped 4 bases and J dropped 7; count of bases not matched to a gene: 7. Looked up from germline, CDR1 is SQVTM and CDR2 is ANQGSEA. The CDR3 loop reads CSVVVQGAVGELFF. The CDR3 region has the DNA TGCAGCGTTGTGGTACAGGGGGCGGTCGGGGAGCTGTTTTTT.

This clonotype was seen repeatedly, ten times or more. CDR3 nucleotide sequence: TGTGCCAGCAGTTACTCCAAATACTCGGGAGCTTTCTTT. It specifies CASSYSKYSGAFF. The chain combines TRBV6-2 or TRBV6-3 with TRBJ1-1; D is uncertain. Trimming pared 0 bases from V and 10 bases from J, leaving 12 bases between. The CDR3 is 13 residues long. Germline CDR1 MNHEY, CDR2 SVGEGT.

In this sample, this clonotype turned up many times. The rearrangement uses TRBV11-2 and TRBJ2-3; D is perhaps TRBD2 (5 bases). V lost 0 bases, J lost 1 base, and 11 bases lay in between. The germline V gene has CDR1 SGHAT and CDR2 FQNNGV. The CDR3 is 16 residues long. The CDR3, as DNA: TGTGCCAGCAGCTTAGATCTTGCGGGCCGCACAGATACGCAGTATTTT. This sequence encodes CASSLDLAGRTDTQYF.

The chain is built from TRBV9 and TRBJ1-1; TRBD1 matches 7 bases. The CDR3 is 14 residues long. From germline, CDR1 is SGDLS and CDR2 YYNGEE. J was trimmed by 4 bases and V by 0 bases; bases with no gene match: 3. The chain's CDR3 is CASSVATGATEAFF. CDR3 sequence (DNA): TGTGCCAGCAGCGTAGCTACAGGGGCCACTGAAGCTTTCTTT.

This clonotype has ten or more counts. This chain joins TRBV11-2 and TRBJ2-2, with 8 positions matching TRBD2. Germline V gene sequence: CDR1 SGHAT, CDR2 FQNNGV. The CDR3 runs 15 residues. Losses at the gene ends were 2 bases for V and 5 bases for J; bases not matched to a gene: 4. CDR3 sequence reads: CASSLQRERTGELFF. The CDR3, as DNA: TGTGCCAGCAGCTTACAGCGGGAGCGAACCGGGGAGCTGTTTTTT.

The chain joins TRBV29-1 to TRBJ1-2; D is perhaps TRBD1 (6 bases). With 3 bases removed from V and 0 bases from J, the gap between germline ends came to 14 bases. The CDR3 extends over 15 amino acids. Germline CDR1 SQVTM, CDR2 ANQGSEA. For the CDR3, the DNA is TGCAGCGTTGATGCAGGGGCGATAGCTAACTATGGCTACACCTTC. Amino acid sequence: CSVDAGAIANYGYTF. Full variable domain (missing parts from reference TRBV29-1 and TRBJ1-2): SAVISQKPSRDICQRGTSLTIQCQVDSQVTMMFWYRQQPGQSLTLIATANQGSEATYESGFVIDKFPISRPNLTFSTLTVSNMSPEDSSIYLCSVDAGAIANYGYTFGSGTRLTVV.

There are a few counts of this clonotype. The chain's CDR3 is CASSPRDRGMAGELFF. CDR3 DNA: TGTGCCAGCAGCCCGCGGGACAGGGGAATGGCCGGGGAGCTGTTTTTT. The rearrangement links TRBV7-8 to TRBJ2-2, with 10 positions matching TRBD1. V dropped 5 bases and J dropped 6; count of bases not matched to a gene: 9. The CDR3 is made up of 16 amino acids. The germline V gene encodes CDR1 SGHVS and CDR2 FQNEAQ.

The chain carries TRBV7-9 and TRBJ2-5; 7 bases are shared with TRBD2. Germline lookup yields CDR1 SEHNR and CDR2 FQNEAQ (reference sequence). After removal of 6 bases from V and 0 bases from J, the junction contained 10 bases not matched to a gene. This CDR3 contains 16 residues. The CDR3 coding sequence is TGTGCCAGCAGTCTGAGGCCTAGCGGTAACCAAGAGACCCAGTACTTC. It codes for CASSLRPSGNQETQYF. The whole variable domain, remainder taken from reference TRBV7-9 and TRBJ2-5, is DTGVSQNPRHKITKRGQNVTFRCDPISEHNRLYWYRQTLGQGPEFLTYFQNEAQLEKSRLLSDRFSAERPKGSFSTLEIQRTEQGDSAMYLCASSLRPSGNQETQYFGPGTRLLVL.

This clonotype came up a few times. V usage is TRBV7-9 and J usage is TRBJ2-7; 15 bases map to TRBD2. The CDR3 is made up of 18 amino acids. Germline V CDR1 and CDR2: SEHNR, FQNEAQ (reference sequence). The ends lost 5 bases at V and 5 bases at J; junction bases unmatched: 13. CDR3 DNA sequence: TGTGCCAGCAGCCCCGGGACTAGCGGGAGGCCAGGTAGGGACGAGCAGTACTTC. Encoded protein: CASSPGTSGRPGRDEQYF.

This clonotype was detected many times. The J gene is TRBJ2-2, the V gene TRBV20-1; TRBD2 might be the D (5 bases). The CDR3 has 13 amino acids. V lost 6 bases to trimming and J lost 5 bases, with 13 bases between them. Per germline, CDR1 DFQATT and CDR2 SNEGSKA (reference sequence). The CDR3 DNA reads as TGCAGTGCGAAAGAGGGTGGGACCGGGGAGCTGTTTTTT. Its translation: CSAKEGGTGELFF.

This clonotype was counted at least ten times. The chain has TRBV9 and TRBJ2-3, with 9 nucleotides matching TRBD2. This CDR3 contains 15 residues. The germline gives CDR1 SGDLS, CDR2 YYNGEE. After removal of 6 bases from V and 3 bases from J, the junction contained 8 bases not matched to a gene. For the CDR3, the DNA is TGTGCCAGCACCCGCGGTAGCGGGGGAACAGATACGCAGTATTTT. Amino acid sequence: CASTRGSGGTDTQYF.

This clonotype was detected ten times or more. This chain joins TRBV7-3 and TRBJ2-5, with TRBD1 identical over 7 bases. The CDR3 covers 14 residues. Germline V gene lookup returns CDR1 SGHTA and CDR2 FQGTGA. J gave up 1 base and V 5 bases, and 4 bases lay outside the gene matches. As DNA, the CDR3 is TGTGCCAGCAGCGAAACAGGGGTCCAAGAGACCCAGTACTTC. It specifies CASSETGVQETQYF. The full variable domain, in which reference TRBV7-3 and TRBJ2-5 provide the parts outside the CDR3, is GAGVSQTPSNKVTEKGKYVELRCDPISGHTALYWYRQSLGQGPEFLIYFQGTGAADDSGLPNDRFFAVRPEGSVSTLKIQRTERGDSAVYLCASSETGVQETQYFGPGTRLLVL.

There are many counts of this clonotype. V is TRBV6-1 and J is TRBJ1-1; 7 nucleotides align to TRBD1. Germline trimming cut 11 bases from V and 0 bases from J; bases unmatched to any gene: 6. There are 13 residues in the CDR3. Germline V gene data show CDR1 as MNHNS and CDR2 as SASEGT. As DNA, the CDR3 is TGTGCCGATGGTAGGGGGCTGAACACTGAAGCTTTCTTT. Residues: CADGRGLNTEAFF.

This clonotype has ten or more counts. V and J are TRBV24-1 and TRBJ1-5, with D possibly TRBD1 on 5 matching bases. This CDR3 region has 13 residues. Germline values: CDR1 KGHDR, CDR2 SFDVKD. Trimming removed 4 bases at V and 5 bases at J, with 8 bases between. The CDR3, as DNA: TGTGCCACCAGTGAACGGGGCGATCAGCCCCAGCATTTT. Translated, it gives CATSERGDQPQHF.

The CDR3 sequence: CASSRDRNTEAFF. CDR3 sequence (DNA): TGTGCCAGCAGCAGGGACCGCAACACTGAAGCTTTCTTT. The chain employs TRBV6-5 and TRBJ1-1, with D tentatively TRBD1 (5 bases). Germline lookup yields CDR1 MNHEY and CDR2 SVGAGI. Trimming took 6 bases from V and 2 from J, leaving 10 bases between them. This CDR3 spans 13 amino acids.

This clonotype has a handful of counts. This chain uses TRBV28 with TRBJ2-1; D remains unclear. Deletions cut 6 bases from V and 5 bases from J, with 14 bases between. The CDR3 contains 14 residues. Germline CDR1 reads MDHEN; CDR2 reads SYDVKM. CDR3 region: CASSEAANNNEQFF. The CDR3 coding sequence is TGTGCCAGCAGCGAAGCTGCCAACAACAATGAGCAGTTCTTC. Full variable domain (remainder filled in from reference TRBV28 and TRBJ2-1): DVKVTQSSRYLVKRTGEKVFLECVQDMDHENMFWYRQDPGLGLRLIYFSYDVKMKEKGDIPEGYSVSREKKERFSLILESASTNQTSMYLCASSEAANNNEQFFGPGTRLTVL.

The sample holds a few counts of this clonotype. The chain has TRBV7-9 and TRBJ2-3, with D perhaps given as TRBD1 or TRBD2 (5 bases each). V lost 5 bases and J lost 14, with 17 bases in between. Germline V gene sequence: CDR1 SEHNR, CDR2 FQNEAQ (reference sequence). The CDR3 is 12 amino acids. This CDR3 is CASSPGTKRAYF. DNA for the CDR3: TGTGCCAGCAGCCCCGGGACGAAGCGCGCGTATTTT.

This clonotype appeared a few times. The rearrangement uses TRBV20-1 and TRBJ2-3, with D perhaps matching TRBD1 (6 bases). The CDR3 is made up of 13 amino acids. Germline lookup yields CDR1 DFQATT and CDR2 SNEGSKA (reference sequence). CDR3: CSGRTVETDTQYF. For the CDR3, the DNA is TGCAGCGGACGGACAGTGGAAACAGATACGCAGTATTTT.

This clonotype has only a few counts. The J gene is TRBJ2-3, the V gene TRBV7-9; D call uncertain. Germline V CDR1 and CDR2: SEHNR, FQNEAQ (reference sequence). The CDR3 totals 13 residues. The V end lost 5 bases, the J end lost 2 bases, and 8 bases lay between the germline ends. This chain's CDR3 is CASSLADTDTQYF. CDR3 nucleotides: TGTGCCAGCAGCCTTGCGGACACAGATACGCAGTATTTT. Filled out from reference TRBV7-9 and TRBJ2-3, the complete variable domain reads DTGVSQNPRHKITKRGQNVTFRCDPISEHNRLYWYRQTLGQGPEFLTYFQNEAQLEKSRLLSDRFSAERPKGSFSTLEIQRTEQGDSAMYLCASSLADTDTQYFGPGTRLTVL.

This clonotype was recorded at least ten times. This chain joins TRBV3-1 and TRBJ2-5; 12 bases line up with TRBD2. The CDR3 loop spans 16 amino acids. With 5 bases clipped from V and 2 bases from J, the junction kept 6 bases outside the gene matches. Germline V gene lookup returns CDR1 LGHDT and CDR2 YNNKEL (reference sequence). CDR3 coding DNA: TGTGCCAGCAGCTCACTAGCGGGAGGCCGTCAAGAGACCCAGTACTTC. Translation: CASSSLAGGRQETQYF.

This clonotype was observed a few times. The CDR3 reads CSAQIPAGGQRNIQYF. CDR3 bases: TGCAGTGCCCAGATCCCAGCTGGGGGCCAGAGAAACATTCAGTACTTC. V gene TRBV20-1 combines with J gene TRBJ2-4; D perhaps matches TRBD1 (6 bases). In germline, CDR1 is DFQATT, CDR2 SNEGSKA (reference sequence). Trimming stripped 6 bases from V and 6 bases from J, with 24 bases between. The CDR3 has 16 residues.

The CDR3 sequence is CASSLGLPTDTQYF. The CDR3 coding sequence is TGTGCCAGCAGCTTGGGTCTGCCCACAGATACGCAGTATTTT. The rearrangement links TRBV5-8 to TRBJ2-3; D not certain. Germline CDR1 SGHTS, CDR2 YDEGEE. This CDR3 is 14 amino acids long. Trimming left V 0 bases short and J 2 bases short, with 7 bases between. Supplemented by reference TRBV5-8 and TRBJ2-3, the full variable domain reads EAGVTQSPTHLIKTRGQQATLRCSPISGHTSVYWYQQALGLGLQFLLWYDEGEERNRGNFPPRFSGRQFPNYSSELNVNALELEDSALYLCASSLGLPTDTQYFGPGTRLTVL.

V usage is TRBV5-1 and J usage is TRBJ2-3; D remains unclear. Trimming stripped 0 bases from V and 5 bases from J, with 7 bases between. Germline CDR1 reads SGHRS; CDR2 reads YFSETQ. The CDR3 is made up of 13 amino acids. CDR3 protein: CASSLEQQDTQYF. The CDR3 DNA sequence: TGCGCCAGCAGCTTGGAACAGCAAGATACGCAGTATTTT.

This clonotype was seen ten or more times. The J gene is TRBJ2-3, the V gene TRBV9; 7 bases are shared with TRBD1. V was pared by 4 bases and J by 1 base, with 6 bases of the junction left unmatched. This CDR3 has 15 residues. The germline gives CDR1 SGDLS, CDR2 YYNGEE. The CDR3 DNA reads as TGTGCCAGCAGCTCCGGACAGGACGGCACAGATACGCAGTATTTT. Translated, it gives CASSSGQDGTDTQYF.

This sequence joins TRBV9 and TRBJ1-1; the D is unclear. Germline loops: CDR1 SGDLS, CDR2 YYNGEE. The germline V and J ends were trimmed by 5 bases and 4 bases, with 9 bases remaining between them. The CDR3 is 12 amino acids. CDR3 region: CASRGRTTEAFF. As DNA, the CDR3 is TGTGCCAGCAGGGGGAGGACCACTGAAGCTTTCTTT.

The chain is built from TRBV6-6 and TRBJ2-7; 7 bases map to TRBD2. The CDR3 sequence is 13 residues long. Germline-derived CDR1 and CDR2 are MNHNY and SVGAGI (reference sequence). The junction had 8 bases not matched to a gene; V was cut back by 6 bases and J by 6 bases. For the CDR3, the DNA is TGTGCCAGCAGCCCACGGGAGGATGCCGAGCAGTACTTC. It yields the protein CASSPREDAEQYF.